Sequencing of this T cell receptor (beta chain) was carried out in a study of cytotoxic CD8 clonotypes in ibrutinib-treated CLL. Findings of the study overall: Whereas clonality rose at ibrutinib response, it declined toward baseline at progression.

CDR1 is SEHNR, CDR2 FQNEAQ, per germline (reference sequence). The V gene lost 5 bases and the J gene lost 2 bases, with 19 bases spanning the gap. CDR3 length equals 16 residues. Method: immunoSEQ multiplex PCR; TCRdb's copy keeps in-frame clones and lacks some. The sample records over 110,000 clones, around 90% being singletons. As concerns this clone: Its cognate antigen is unknown.

The material sequenced was PBMCs, taken after 12 months of ibrutinib treatment. This chain links TRBV7-9 with TRBJ2-7; tentatively, D is TRBD2 (7 bases). This receptor was obtained from a human donor with chronic lymphocytic leukemia. CDR3 nucleotide sequence: TGTGCCAGCAGCCTGGGGGGGGCCAGCGTGCCCTACGAGCAGTACTTC. This codes for CASSLGGASVPYEQYF.